A single sample is the source of the 4 T cell receptor beta chains below, sequenced in a study of T cells in women clearing cervical HPV infection (dated by TCRdb to about 2018). Preparation of the library involved the immunoSEQ multiplex PCR assay. TCRdb stores this immuneACCESS table with in-frame sequences only. Part of the clones is absent; in the studies checked, under half of the shortfall reflects unresolved V genes, and no reason is known for the rest. The table for this sample lists some 40,000 clones. The ten most abundant clones make up about 5% of the sample. Sequencing input: blood buffy coat. Receptor source: a woman aged 18-69 years with a cervical HPV16 infection that either progressed to CIN3+ or cleared (not recorded which).

CDR3 region: CASSPTSRGGKNIQYF. The sequenced part of the CDR3 DNA is TGTGCCAGCTCACCAACGAGTCGGGGGGGAAAAAACATT. The chain combines TRBV18 with TRBJ2-4; TRBD2 aligns across 8 bases. The DNA ends 3 residues before the CDR3 does, and the rest of the CDR3 is filled in from the germline J gene. With V trimmed by 2 bases and J by 4 bases, 7 bases remained unmatched. Germline CDR1 KGHSH, CDR2 LQKENI. This CDR3 is built from 16 residues.

For this clone: Sequencing ends 3 residues short of the CDR3 end; the germline J gene provides the rest. The V and J genes are TRBV5-8 and TRBJ1-3, with 8 positions matching TRBD1. Looked up from germline, CDR1 is SGHTS and CDR2 is YDEGEE. The trim removed 6 bases at V and 0 bases at J, leaving 5 bases unmatched. This CDR3 contains 15 residues. Here the CDR3 reads CASTRTGFSGNTIYF. The covered CDR3 bases are TGTGCCAGCACCAGGACAGGGTTCTCTGGAAACACC.

Comment on this clone: The DNA ends 3 residues before the CDR3 does, and the rest of the CDR3 is filled in from the germline J gene. V and J are TRBV13 and TRBJ2-3; 10 bases map to TRBD2. The germline gives CDR1 PRHDT, CDR2 FYEKMQ (reference sequence). This CDR3 region has 16 residues. The ends lost 5 bases at V and 5 bases at J; junction bases unmatched: 10. The DNA read from the CDR3 is TGTGCCAGCAGCGAACGCAGCGGGGGGGCAGGAGATACG. It translates to CASSERSGGAGDT. The CDR3 in its entirety is CASSERSGGAGDTQYF.

Notes on this clone: Sequencing ends 3 residues short of the CDR3 end; the germline J gene provides the rest. The chain is built from TRBV5-4 and TRBJ2-7; D might be TRBD1 (6 bases). The V and J ends lost 4 bases and 4 bases respectively, with 12 bases between them. CDR1 is SGHNT, CDR2 YYREEE, per germline (reference sequence). The CDR3 sequence is 13 residues long. The covered CDR3 bases are TGTGCCAGCAGCGGGGACATACCGTACGAG. It translates to CASSGDIPYE. The CDR3 reads in full as CASSGDIPYEQYF.